This T cell receptor beta chain stems from a study of CD8+ T cells in alopecia areata. Study summary: Administration of oral tofacitinib to treated patients was at 5 to 10 mg twice daily. Study results and limitations: Under tofacitinib, numerous expanded lesional clonotypes remained detectable in scalp and blood. Tofacitinib produced a significant decrease in scalp clonality and in expanded CD8+ clones among the top 100. It was lesional scalp, especially alopecia totalis/universalis, that showed higher clonality than normal scalp.

The treatment denotes: oral pan-JAK inhibitor, 5-10 mg twice daily. Remarks on this clone: Its specificity is unknown.

The V and J ends lost 2 bases and 1 base respectively, with 5 bases between them. This CDR3 is 13 amino acids long. Germline CDR1 MNHEY, CDR2 SMNVEV (reference sequence). Reverse transcription of extracted RNA yielded cDNA, which provided the sequencing template. Libraries were prepared by immunoSEQ multiplex PCR; TCRdb keeps only in-frame clonotypes and omits some of them. The repertoire consists of 190,000 or so clones, with about 62% occurring once and the leading ten covering 5.5%. The source is a human donor with alopecia areata. The genes are TRBV27 and TRBJ1-1; D not resolved. The sequencing used CD4+ T cells sorted from blood, collected at week 24, from a patient treated with tofacitinib. The CDR3 nucleotides are TGTGCCAGCAGTTTACAGCGGAACACTGAAGCTTTCTTT. Translated, it gives CASSLQRNTEAFF.